The text below deals with one TCR beta chain. Antigen unknown. The assay was immunoSEQ multiplex PCR, and TCRdb's table has in-frame clones only and misses some. The table has tens of thousands of clones, 80% seen once; the top ten hold 20% to 25%. This CDR3 has 14 amino acids. Germline lookup yields CDR1 SGHNT and CDR2 YYREEE (reference sequence). The germline V and J ends were trimmed by 4 bases and 4 bases, with 11 bases remaining between them. This entry is derived from a study of T cell responses to AZD1222 COVID-19 vaccine. The study's findings and limits: Regions 160-218 and 743-854 dominated among vaccine-associated CD4 TCRs spanning spike. Within unmutated variant regions lay the reported targets of nearly half of spike-specific TCRs. Following two doses of AZD1222, Spike-specific TCR breadth and depth rose. Seropositivity was recorded at baseline in only a handful of AZD1222 recipients.

V and J are TRBV5-4 and TRBJ2-2; D is tentatively TRBD1 or TRBD2 (5 bases each). The source was peripheral blood, collected on day 0 of AZD1222 vaccination. This TCR was sampled from an adult in good health. CDR3 region: CASSQGRTTGELFF. Written as DNA, the CDR3 is TGTGCCAGCAGCCAGGGACGGACCACCGGGGAGCTGTTTTTT.